This TCR beta chain stems from a study of CD8 T cells in Susac syndrome. Per germline, CDR1 SGHTA and CDR2 FQGNSA. The CDR3 runs 14 residues. J was trimmed by 2 bases and V by 3 bases; bases with no gene match: 4. RNA in amounts of about 0.45 to 1 ug was reverse transcribed with random hexamers. TCRdb reprocessed the immunoSEQ multiplex PCR reads via MiXCR and lists one record per CDR3 protein. This table holds around 130,000 distinct CDR3 sequences, around 96% found once. This clonotype appeared a single time. The receptor was derived from a human donor with Susac syndrome. Sequences were obtained from CD4+ T cells from PBMCs. The chain employs TRBV7-2 and TRBJ2-7; the match to TRBD1 covers 7 bases. The chain's CDR3 is CASSFRQGTYEQYF. CDR3 DNA: TGTGCCAGCAGCTTTCGACAGGGCACCTACGAGCAGTACTTC.